These T cell receptor beta chains were read from a single sample in a study of T-cell memory formation after mild COVID-19. TCRdb recomputed calls from the 5' RACE reads with MiXCR, one row per CDR3 protein. Of about 440,000 distinct CDR3 sequences in the sample, 20% are singletons; the top ten hold roughly 8.4%. Sample: PBMCs or a T cell subset sorted from them (not recorded which). These receptors were collected from an adult woman who had mild COVID-19 (a few samples of this study predate the infection). Cell type and time point are not known. The CDR3 runs from the conserved cysteine through the conserved F or W. D genes are given only for firm matches.

TRBV20-1	TRBJ2-3	-	CSARRQPGTDTQYF
TRBV5-6	TRBJ2-7	-	CASSLAFYEQYF
TRBV7-9	TRBJ1-1	TRBD1	CASSLDGTGGENTEAFF
TRBV6-4	TRBJ2-2	TRBD2	CASRLGGTTGELFF
TRBV12-3/TRBV12-4	TRBJ1-1	TRBD1	CASKPGTGSPRGTEAFF
TRBV5-6	TRBJ2-2	-	CASSLNRDSGELFF
TRBV28	TRBJ2-3	-	CASSSLLAQYF
TRBV7-8	TRBJ2-7	TRBD2	CASSLVPEGLGLVDEQYF
TRBV3-1	TRBJ1-1	-	CASSKSTVNTEAFF
TRBV9	TRBJ1-2	-	CASQSYEGYTF
TRBV7-9	TRBJ1-1	-	CASSFRELGGAFF
TRBV7-9	TRBJ2-5	-	CASSLGWEETQYF
TRBV4-2	TRBJ2-7	-	CASSHGGPPYEQYF
TRBV9	TRBJ2-1	TRBD1	CASSDRDRAAMTGNEQFF
TRBV6-2/TRBV6-3	TRBJ2-6	-	CASSYSTPRATSSGANVLTF
TRBV15	TRBJ2-7	TRBD1	CATSTRTGLGEQYF
TRBV10-3	TRBJ2-3	-	CAISAGAQFMDTQYF
TRBV6-5	TRBJ1-3	-	CASSYSRRSYSGNTIYF
TRBV7-3	TRBJ2-1	-	CASSLRVASDEQFF
TRBV5-1	TRBJ1-2	-	CASSFGQPISYGYTF
TRBV27	TRBJ1-2	-	CASSPPGGRGGYTF
TRBV30	TRBJ1-6	-	CAWRRVLGDSPLHF
TRBV5-1	TRBJ2-1	TRBD2	CASSRGLAGGRNEQFF
TRBV15	TRBJ2-5	-	CATSNSETQYF
TRBV18	TRBJ2-7	TRBD1	CASSPELLQGDYEQYF
TRBV2	TRBJ2-5	-	CASIFSPDYPGETQYF
TRBV28	TRBJ2-3	TRBD1	CASSFTDRGRDTQYF
TRBV7-8	TRBJ2-2	-	CASSSRQGLTGELFF
TRBV13	TRBJ2-2	TRBD1	CAIPGQRMNTGELFF
TRBV2	TRBJ1-4	-	CASKDIGSEKLFF
TRBV4-1	TRBJ2-7	TRBD2	CASSRGTGGTYEQYF
TRBV5-1	TRBJ1-2	-	CASSSGVYGYTF
TRBV11-3	TRBJ1-2	TRBD1	CASSLKISLVRGLRGYTF
TRBV9	TRBJ1-1	-	CASRVGDGTEAFF
TRBV12-3/TRBV12-4	TRBJ2-1	TRBD2	CASSFTSEGLNEQFF
TRBV18	TRBJ1-1	-	CASSPLDNTEAFF
TRBV5-1	TRBJ1-1	-	CASSLGVPGTEAFF
TRBV15	TRBJ1-1	-	CATSREWDYTEAFF
TRBV20-1	TRBJ2-1	TRBD2	CSARDASGRANEQFF